This T cell receptor (beta chain) was recovered during a study of T cell repertoires in cytomegalovirus infection. The study, taken as a whole, reports: Adding up the frequency of public TCR beta families identified people who carried CMV plus the relevant HLA.

TCRdb reanalysed the reads using MiXCR and keeps one entry per CDR3 protein. The sample holds almost 500,000 distinct CDR3 sequences, 10% to 12% seen once. This CDR3 is 14 amino acids long. Germline CDR1 and CDR2: MNHEY and SMNVEV (reference sequence). Trimming removed 5 bases from V and 4 bases from J, with 12 bases in between. This clonotype came up many times. Its matching antigen is unknown. What was sequenced was PBMCs. This TCR derives from a human donor in good health (CMV status not recorded). Some clones in this sample may be carry-over from other donors' samples. The chain uses TRBV27 and TRBJ2-1; no definite D call. The CDR3 region has the DNA TGTGCCAGCAGTCGGCAGCTCCGATACAATGAGCAGTTCTTC. The encoded protein is CASSRQLRYNEQFF.